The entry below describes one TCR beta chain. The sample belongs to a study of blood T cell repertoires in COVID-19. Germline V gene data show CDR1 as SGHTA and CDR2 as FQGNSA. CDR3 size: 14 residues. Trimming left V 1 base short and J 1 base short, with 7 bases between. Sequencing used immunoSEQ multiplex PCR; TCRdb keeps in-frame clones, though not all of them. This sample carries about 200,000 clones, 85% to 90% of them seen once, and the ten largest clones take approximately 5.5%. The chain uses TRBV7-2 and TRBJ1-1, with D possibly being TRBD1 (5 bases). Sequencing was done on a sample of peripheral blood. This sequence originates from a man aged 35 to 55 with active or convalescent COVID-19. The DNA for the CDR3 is TGTGCCAGCAGCTTAGTGGGGCAGAACACTGAAGCTTTCTTT. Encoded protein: CASSLVGQNTEAFF.